One sample yielded the 9 T cell receptor beta chains listed below, sequenced in a study of cytomegalovirus exposure and HLA in healthy donors. This PCR relied on a set of 60 Vbeta primers and 13 Jbeta primers. The table came from immunoSEQ multiplex PCR; TCRdb's copy has only in-frame clones and leaves some out. The sample lists 100,000 or so clones; around 75% were seen once. The material sequenced was PBMCs. The receptors come from a middle-aged man in good health and CMV-seronegative.

V usage is TRBV2 and J usage is TRBJ2-3; 9 bases are a match to TRBD1. Per germline, CDR1 SNHLY and CDR2 FYNNEI. Losses at the gene ends were 9 bases for V and 14 bases for J; bases not matched to a gene: 9. The CDR3 contains 11 residues. The CDR3 loop reads CASSSQGALYF. CDR3 bases: TGTGCCAGTTCATCACAGGGGGCCCTGTATTTT.

J is TRBJ2-7 and V is TRBV5-4, with 10 nucleotides matching TRBD2. CDR1 and CDR2 from the germline V gene are SGHNT and YYREEE (reference sequence). CDR3 size: 16 residues. J gave up 4 bases and V 0 bases, and 7 bases lay outside the gene matches. CDR3 sequence: CASSLAVAGGMYEQYF. The CDR3 DNA sequence: TGTGCCAGCAGCTTGGCGGTAGCGGGAGGTATGTACGAGCAGTACTTC.

The chain employs TRBV2 and TRBJ2-1; D is unclear. Germline V gene sequence: CDR1 SNHLY, CDR2 FYNNEI. Trimming took off 3 bases at V and 0 bases at J, with 9 bases between the two ends. There are 15 residues in the CDR3. CDR3 residues: CASSEPGSSYNEQFF. The DNA for the CDR3 is TGTGCCAGCAGTGAGCCAGGTAGCTCCTACAATGAGCAGTTCTTC.

This clone was seen a few times. This chain links TRBV7-8 with TRBJ1-3; D not certain. V dropped 3 bases and J dropped 1 base, with 16 bases sitting between them. CDR3 length: 17 residues. Per germline, CDR1 SGHVS and CDR2 FQNEAQ. The CDR3: CASSFRIALASGNTIYF. Written as DNA, the CDR3 is TGTGCCAGCAGCTTCAGAATCGCATTAGCTTCTGGAAACACCATATATTTT.

In the case of this clone: The sample contains more than one DNA sequence encoding this CDR3. This rearrangement joins TRBV6-1 to TRBJ1-2, with D uncertain. CDR1 and CDR2 (germline): MNHNS, SASEGT. With 7 bases removed from V and 1 base from J, the gap between germline ends came to 13 bases. This CDR3 spans 14 amino acids. The CDR3: CASTPRLSNYGYTF. Here the CDR3 DNA reads TGTGCCAGCACCCCGCGGCTAAGTAACTATGGCTACACCTTC.

V gene TRBV10-3 combines with J gene TRBJ2-7, with D possibly being TRBD1 (5 bases). This CDR3 spans 11 amino acids. Germline V gene lookup returns CDR1 ENHRY and CDR2 SYGVKD. V was shortened by 10 bases and J by 2 bases, with 9 bases between the two germline ends. The CDR3 nucleotides are TGTGCCAGGGGCCTTACCTACGAGCAGTACTTC. This gives the protein CARGLTYEQYF.

This chain joins TRBV10-1 and TRBJ2-2; D might be TRBD1 (5 bases). The CDR3 loop spans 15 amino acids. V was trimmed by 0 bases and J by 5 bases, leaving 10 bases between them. Germline CDR1 and CDR2: WNHNN and SYGVQD (reference sequence). Here the CDR3 DNA reads TGCGCCAGCAGTGAGTCGAGCCAGGGAACCGGGGAGCTGTTTTTT. It is translated as CASSESSQGTGELFF.

This chain joins TRBV25-1 and TRBJ2-7; possible D gene TRBD1, 6 bases. This CDR3 region has 11 residues. The germline CDR1 and CDR2 sequences are MGHDK and SYGVNS. Trimming shortened V by 8 bases and J by 5 bases, and 10 bases separated the two germline ends. The CDR3 is CASCRGHEQYF. CDR3 DNA: TGTGCCAGCTGCAGGGGCCACGAGCAGTACTTC.

This clone appeared a single time. The chain is built from TRBV18 and TRBJ1-1; no clear D. V was clipped by 3 bases and J by 0 bases, with 8 bases between them. The CDR3 is made up of 14 amino acids. Looked up from germline, CDR1 is KGHSH and CDR2 is LQKENI. The CDR3 region is CASSPKEMNTEAFF. Here the CDR3 DNA reads TGTGCCAGCTCACCGAAAGAGATGAACACTGAAGCTTTCTTT.